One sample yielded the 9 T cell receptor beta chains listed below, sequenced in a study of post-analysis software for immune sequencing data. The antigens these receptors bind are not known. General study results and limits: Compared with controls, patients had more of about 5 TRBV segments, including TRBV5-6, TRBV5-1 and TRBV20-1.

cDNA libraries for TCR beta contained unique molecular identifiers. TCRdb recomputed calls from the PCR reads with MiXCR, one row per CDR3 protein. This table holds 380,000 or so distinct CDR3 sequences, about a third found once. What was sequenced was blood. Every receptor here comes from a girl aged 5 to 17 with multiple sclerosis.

CDR3 amino acids: CATSALANEQFF. The CDR3 DNA is TGTGCCACCAGTGCACTAGCTAATGAGCAGTTCTTC. The J gene is TRBJ2-1, the V gene TRBV24-1; possible D gene TRBD2, 6 bases. The CDR3 is 12 amino acids. Germline lookup yields CDR1 KGHDR and CDR2 SFDVKD. Between the trimmed V and J ends, which lost 5 bases and 7 bases, there was a span of 8 bases.

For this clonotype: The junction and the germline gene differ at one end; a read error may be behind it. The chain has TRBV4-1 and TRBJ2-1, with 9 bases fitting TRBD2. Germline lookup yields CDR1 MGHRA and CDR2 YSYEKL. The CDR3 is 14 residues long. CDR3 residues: CAGSQGLAGSEQFF. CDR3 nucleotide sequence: TGCGCCGGCAGCCAAGGCCTAGCGGGGAGTGAGCAGTTCTTC.

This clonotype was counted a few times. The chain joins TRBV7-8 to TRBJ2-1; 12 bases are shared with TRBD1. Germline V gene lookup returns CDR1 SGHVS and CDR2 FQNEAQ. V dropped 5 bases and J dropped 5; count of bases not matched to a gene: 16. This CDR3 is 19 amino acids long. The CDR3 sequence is CASSPRDRGRGGPNNEQFF. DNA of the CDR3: TGTGCCAGCAGCCCGCGGGACAGGGGGCGAGGAGGTCCTAACAATGAGCAGTTCTTC.

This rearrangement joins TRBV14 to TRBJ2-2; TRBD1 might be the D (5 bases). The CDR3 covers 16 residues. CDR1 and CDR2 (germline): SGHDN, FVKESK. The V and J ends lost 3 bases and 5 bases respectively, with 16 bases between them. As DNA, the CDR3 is TGTGCCAGCAGCCAGACCAGGGAAGGTGGAACCGGGGAGCTGTTTTTT. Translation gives CASSQTREGGTGELFF.

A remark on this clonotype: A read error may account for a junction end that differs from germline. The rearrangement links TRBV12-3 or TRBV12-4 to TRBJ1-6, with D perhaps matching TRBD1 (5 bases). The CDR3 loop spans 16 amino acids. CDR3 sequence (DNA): TGTGTCAGCAGTTGGTATCCGGGGCTCCTTGATTCACCCCTCCACTTT. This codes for CVSSWYPGLLDSPLHF.

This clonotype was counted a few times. DNA of the CDR3: TGTGCCAGCAGTTCGGGACAGGGTCACAATGAGCAGTTCTTC. Its protein is CASSSGQGHNEQFF. This chain links TRBV12-3 or TRBV12-4 with TRBJ2-1; 9 bases align to TRBD1. J gave up 5 bases and V 4 bases, and 3 bases lay outside the gene matches. The CDR3 is 14 residues long.

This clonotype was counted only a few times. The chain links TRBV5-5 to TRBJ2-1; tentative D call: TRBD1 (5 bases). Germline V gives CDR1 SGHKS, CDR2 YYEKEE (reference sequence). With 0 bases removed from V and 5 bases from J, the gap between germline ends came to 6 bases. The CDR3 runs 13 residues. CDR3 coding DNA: TGTGCCAGCAGCTTGGACAGGAACAATGAGCAGTTCTTC. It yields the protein CASSLDRNNEQFF.

CDR3 sequence reads: CASSQTGSKLYEQYF. CDR3 DNA: TGTGCCAGCAGCCAGACAGGGTCCAAGCTCTACGAGCAGTACTTC. J is TRBJ2-7 and V is TRBV7-2, with 7 bases fitting TRBD1. Trimming at V came to 5 bases and at J to 3 bases, leaving 10 bases not matched to a gene. This CDR3 region has 15 residues. Germline CDR1 reads SGHTA; CDR2 reads FQGNSA.

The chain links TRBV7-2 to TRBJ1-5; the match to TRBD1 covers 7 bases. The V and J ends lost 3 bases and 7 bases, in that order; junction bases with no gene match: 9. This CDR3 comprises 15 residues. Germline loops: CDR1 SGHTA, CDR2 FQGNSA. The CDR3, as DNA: TGTGCCAGCAGCTTGGGCAGGGGGAGGGACCAGCCCCAGCATTTT. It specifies CASSLGRGRDQPQHF.